The rows below give T cell receptor beta chains drawn from one sample of a study of cytomegalovirus exposure and HLA in healthy donors. Profiled with immunoSEQ multiplex PCR; TCRdb holds only in-frame clones, not every one. This table lists more than 75,000 clones. Sequencing was done on a sample of PBMCs. The receptors were gathered from a man aged 45-65 years in good health and CMV-seropositive. Each CDR3 is given with its conserved first and last residue. D genes are given only for firm matches.

D	V	J	CDR3	DNA
TRBD2	TRBV19	TRBJ2-3	CASSNGGTSGRAFTDTQYF	TGTGCCAGTAGTAACGGCGGGACTAGCGGGAGGGCCTTCACAGATACGCAGTATTTT
TRBD1	TRBV14	TRBJ2-1	CARTWTGDHNEQFF	TGTGCCAGGACATGGACAGGGGATCACAATGAGCAGTTCTTC
-	TRBV11-3	TRBJ2-7	CASSAPGISYEQYF	TGTGCCAGCAGTGCCCCCGGGATCTCCTACGAGCAGTACTTC
TRBD1	TRBV5-4	TRBJ2-2	CASSFGTGSTGELFF	TGTGCCAGCAGCTTCGGGACAGGGTCCACCGGGGAGCTGTTTTTT
TRBD2	TRBV14	TRBJ2-2	CASASGSFSGELFF	TGTGCCAGCGCGAGCGGGAGCTTCAGCGGGGAGCTGTTTTTT
TRBD2	TRBV29-1	TRBJ2-1	CSVVLAGESAGSNNEQFF	TGCAGCGTTGTCCTAGCGGGAGAAAGTGCGGGGAGTAACAATGAGCAGTTCTTC
TRBD1	TRBV7-9	TRBJ2-1	CASSLTGTGAGNEQFF	TGTGCCAGCAGCTTAACCGGGACAGGGGCGGGCAATGAGCAGTTCTTC
TRBD1	TRBV7-9	TRBJ1-4	CASSSGTGGNEKLFF	TGTGCCAGCAGCTCCGGGACAGGGGGCAACGAAAAACTGTTTTTT
-	TRBV18	TRBJ2-5	CASSPSQETQYF	TGTGCCAGCTCACCATCGCAAGAGACCCAGTACTTC
-	TRBV18	TRBJ1-1	CASSPISWNTEAFF	TGTGCCAGCTCACCAATTAGCTGGAACACTGAAGCTTTCTTT
-	TRBV19	TRBJ2-1	CASSIDRWAQGEQFF	TGTGCCAGTAGTATAGATCGGTGGGCTCAGGGTGAGCAGTTCTTC
TRBD2	TRBV18	TRBJ2-7	CASSSGTSGTVYEQYF	TGTGCCAGCTCCTCCGGGACTAGCGGGACGGTGTACGAGCAGTACTTC
-	TRBV2	TRBJ1-3	CASNVRQSSGNTIYF	TGTGCCAGCAACGTACGACAGAGCTCTGGAAACACCATATATTTT
-	TRBV30	TRBJ1-1	CAWSAGVKAFF	TGTGCCTGGAGTGCGGGGGTGAAAGCTTTCTTT
-	TRBV7-3	TRBJ2-2	CASSPGTGELFF	TGTGCCAGCAGCCCAGGAACCGGGGAGCTGTTTTTT
-	TRBV4-3	TRBJ1-1	CASSQHRNTEAFF	TGCGCCAGCAGCCAACACAGGAACACTGAAGCTTTCTTT
-	TRBV30	TRBJ2-1	CASLGLFSYNEQFF	TGTGCCTCCCTGGGACTCTTCTCCTACAATGAGCAGTTCTTC
TRBD2	TRBV30	TRBJ2-1	CAWSYQREGQFF	TGTGCCTGGAGTTACCAGCGGGAAGGGCAGTTCTTC
-	TRBV5-8	TRBJ2-7	CASSRGLTSSYEQYF	TGTGCCAGCAGCCGAGGACTAACGAGCTCCTACGAGCAGTACTTC
TRBD2	TRBV4-3	TRBJ2-1	CASSQGVPGLGPSYNEQFF	TGCGCCAGCAGCCAAGGAGTCCCGGGACTAGGTCCGTCCTACAATGAGCAGTTCTTC
TRBD1	TRBV10-3	TRBJ1-1	CAIAGGWTEAFF	TGTGCCATCGCAGGGGGCTGGACTGAAGCTTTCTTT
-	TRBV9	TRBJ2-1	CASTPGGGGNEQFF	TGTGCCAGCACCCCAGGGGGAGGAGGAAATGAGCAGTTCTTC
-	TRBV28	TRBJ1-5	CASSLTAGEGQPQHF	TGTGCCAGCAGTTTGACCGCAGGGGAGGGTCAGCCCCAGCATTTT
-	TRBV7-2	TRBJ2-3	CASSLAQGPDTQYF	TGTGCCAGCAGCTTAGCTCAGGGGCCGGATACGCAGTATTTT
TRBD2	TRBV19	TRBJ2-1	CASSIGTSGRASYNEQFF	TGTGCCAGTAGTATCGGGACTAGCGGGAGGGCCTCCTACAATGAGCAGTTCTTC
TRBD1	TRBV27	TRBJ1-6	CASSLGTGATNSPLHF	TGTGCCAGCAGTCTCGGGACAGGGGCGACTAATTCACCCCTCCACTTT
-	TRBV10-1	TRBJ2-3	CASSESGPGDTQYF	TGCGCCAGCAGTGAGTCCGGCCCAGGGGATACGCAGTATTTT
-	TRBV9	TRBJ2-3	CASSPTRLVTDTQYF	TGTGCCAGCAGCCCGACCAGACTTGTTACAGATACGCAGTATTTT
-	TRBV11-2	TRBJ2-5	CASSLTKRVETQYF	TGTGCCAGCAGCTTAACGAAGAGGGTGGAGACCCAGTACTTC
-	TRBV11-2	TRBJ1-2	CASSPSRSSYGYTF	TGTGCCAGCAGCCCCTCTAGGTCTTCCTATGGCTACACCTTC
-	TRBV19	TRBJ1-2	CASSIHGTGRDYGYTF	TGTGCCAGTAGTATACATGGTACAGGGAGGGACTATGGCTACACCTTC
-	TRBV29-1	TRBJ1-1	CSVDRGGFGAFF	TGCAGCGTCGACCGGGGGGGTTTTGGAGCTTTCTTT
TRBD2	TRBV9	TRBJ2-5	CASSSGGGYQETQYF	TGTGCCAGCTCTAGCGGAGGCGGGTACCAAGAGACCCAGTACTTC
-	TRBV7-3	TRBJ1-2	CASSSDMSYGYTF	TGTGCCAGCAGCTCGGACATGAGCTATGGCTACACCTTC
-	TRBV5-4	TRBJ2-5	CASSLAGIETQYF	TGTGCCAGCAGCTTGGCAGGGATAGAGACCCAGTACTTC
-	TRBV11-2	TRBJ2-7	CASSTYRGRGAYEQYF	TGTGCCAGCAGCACCTACAGGGGGCGGGGGGCCTACGAGCAGTACTTC
-	TRBV11-3	TRBJ2-6	CASSLISSGANVLTF	TGTGCCAGCAGCTTAATCAGCTCTGGGGCCAACGTCCTGACTTTC
-	TRBV5-1	TRBJ1-1	CASRPPTMGTEAFF	TGCGCCAGCAGGCCCCCGACAATGGGCACTGAAGCTTTCTTT
-	TRBV18	TRBJ2-7	CASSPDTLEREQYF	TGTGCCAGCTCACCGGACACCCTGGAGAGGGAGCAGTACTTC
TRBD2	TRBV27	TRBJ2-3	CASSLGFLSGSTDTQYF	TGTGCCAGCAGTCTGGGATTTTTGAGCGGGAGTACAGATACGCAGTATTTT
TRBD2	TRBV4-2	TRBJ2-1	CASSLVAGRYNEQFF	TGTGCCAGCAGCCTGGTGGCCGGGAGGTACAATGAGCAGTTCTTC
TRBD1	TRBV25-1	TRBJ1-3	CASSETGGAGNTIYF	TGTGCCAGCAGTGAAACAGGGGGGGCTGGAAACACCATATATTTT
TRBD1	TRBV6-1	TRBJ2-1	CASSAGQVYEQFF	TGTGCCAGCAGCGCAGGACAGGTCTATGAGCAGTTCTTC
TRBD2	TRBV10-3	TRBJ2-3	CAISTSGTSTDTQYF	TGTGCCATCAGCACTAGCGGCACTAGCACAGATACGCAGTATTTT
TRBD2	TRBV29-1	TRBJ2-3	CSVRPTSGADTQYF	TGCAGCGTTCGCCCGACTAGCGGGGCAGATACGCAGTATTTT
-	TRBV6-5	TRBJ1-3	CASGPGALSGNTIYF	TGTGCCAGCGGACCAGGGGCCCTTTCTGGAAACACCATATATTTT
TRBD1	TRBV4-3	TRBJ1-1	CASSQETGGRSTAFF	TGCGCCAGCAGCCAAGAGACAGGGGGCCGGTCGACGGCTTTCTTT
TRBD2	TRBV18	TRBJ2-1	CASSPPGGSGRFRHNEQFF	TGTGCCAGCTCACCACCAGGAGGTAGCGGGAGATTTCGCCACAATGAGCAGTTCTTC
-	TRBV9	TRBJ1-1	CASSPQGNTEAFF	TGTGCCAGCAGCCCACAGGGAAACACTGAAGCTTTCTTT
TRBD2	TRBV7-2	TRBJ2-1	CASSSPGLAPYNEQFF	TGTGCCAGCAGCTCGCCGGGACTAGCGCCTTACAATGAGCAGTTCTTC
-	TRBV19	TRBJ1-2	CASSMGLYSGNYGYTF	TGTGCCAGTAGTATGGGACTTTACAGCGGCAACTATGGCTACACCTTC
TRBD2	TRBV7-9	TRBJ2-1	CASSRFSSGSGEQFF	TGTGCCAGCAGCCGATTCTCTAGCGGGAGCGGTGAGCAGTTCTTC
-	TRBV30	TRBJ2-2	CAWRQGNTGELFF	TGTGCCTGGCGGCAGGGAAACACCGGGGAGCTGTTTTTT
-	TRBV28	TRBJ1-5	CASSASFLQVYQPQHF	TGTGCCAGCAGTGCCTCCTTTTTACAGGTCTATCAGCCCCAGCATTTT
-	TRBV29-1	TRBJ1-2	CSVEEGQWRRTF	TGCAGCGTTGAAGAAGGTCAGTGGAGGCGCACCTTC
-	TRBV7-2	TRBJ2-1	CASSLQPTATSTEQFF	TGTGCCAGCAGCTTACAGCCTACCGCGACTAGTACTGAGCAGTTCTTC
-	TRBV7-2	TRBJ2-7	CASSLVGELNEQYF	TGTGCCAGCAGCTTAGTGGGAGAGCTGAACGAGCAGTACTTC
TRBD1	TRBV7-2	TRBJ1-5	CASSPHGTGDQPQHF	TGTGCCAGCAGCCCCCACGGGACAGGGGATCAGCCCCAGCATTTT
TRBD1	TRBV6-5	TRBJ2-7	CASSRGQGGEQYF	TGTGCCAGCAGCCGTGGACAGGGAGGCGAGCAGTACTTC